This T cell receptor beta chain came from a study of immune cell composition in non-small cell lung cancer. The study's findings and limits: Dominant in vivo tumour-associated clones were not shown to share tumour-reactive sequences.

The CDR3 sequence is 16 residues long. With V trimmed by 5 bases and J by 0 bases, 3 bases remained unmatched. Per germline, CDR1 MNHNY and CDR2 SVGAGI (reference sequence). Produced via immunoSEQ multiplex PCR; TCRdb's table is partial and in-frame only. Of 15,000 or so clones in the sample, 55% to 75% were seen once. This clone was observed a handful of times. The antigen is undetermined. The source of this sequence is a human donor with non-small cell lung cancer. The J gene is TRBJ2-6, the V gene TRBV6-6, with 8 nucleotides matching TRBD2. Sequencing used lung tumor tissue. CDR3 in amino acids: CASSTGGDSGANVLTF. CDR3 coding DNA: TGTGCCAGCAGTACGGGGGGGGACTCTGGGGCCAACGTCCTGACTTTC.